This T cell receptor (beta chain) originates from a study of blood T cell repertoires in COVID-19. Study summary: Samples representing acute and convalescent COVID-19 were sourced from the United States, Italy and Spain. T cells, B-cell-depleted T cells, or PBMCs supplied cDNA or gDNA.

TCRdb keeps only in-frame clones here, not all; method: immunoSEQ multiplex PCR. The data show about 200,000 clones, around four fifths seen once. Categorization into cohorts depended on clinical history that participants reported. Shortly before study entry, within 2 weeks, exposed participants had met a COVID-19 case. This receptor was taken from a woman aged 50 to 60 who had been exposed to COVID-19. Sequences were obtained from PBMCs or T cells enriched from blood (not recorded which).

CDR3 sequence reads: CASSLQGAYGYTF. The CDR3, as DNA: TGTGCCAGCTCACTCCAGGGGGCCTATGGCTACACCTTC. J is TRBJ1-2 and V is TRBV18, with TRBD1 matching over 8 bases. The CDR3 has 13 amino acids. J lost 4 bases, V lost 4 bases, and 2 bases had no gene match. Germline CDR1 is KGHSH and CDR2 is LQKENI.